This paragraph reports one T cell receptor (beta chain). The data belong to a study of patients and donors after allogeneic stem cell transplantation. The germline V gene encodes CDR1 SQVTM and CDR2 ANQGSEA. This CDR3 spans 12 amino acids. Trimming took 2 bases from V and 8 from J; bases not matched to a gene: 4. TCRdb redid the calling of the RT-PCR reads with MiXCR, one entry per CDR3 protein. The data show roughly 940,000 distinct CDR3 sequences, under 20% seen once. The TCR was taken from a human donor who was either an allogeneic HSCT recipient or a stem cell or donor lymphocyte infusion donor (not recorded which). It is not recorded whose cells these are; they may come from a transplant donor. The sample was blood, either unsorted or a sorted T cell fraction (not recorded which). The rearrangement uses TRBV29-1 and TRBJ1-2; TRBD1 aligns across 8 bases. The CDR3 loop reads CSVERAGGGYTF. CDR3 bases: TGCAGCGTTGAACGGGCAGGGGGCGGCTACACCTTC.